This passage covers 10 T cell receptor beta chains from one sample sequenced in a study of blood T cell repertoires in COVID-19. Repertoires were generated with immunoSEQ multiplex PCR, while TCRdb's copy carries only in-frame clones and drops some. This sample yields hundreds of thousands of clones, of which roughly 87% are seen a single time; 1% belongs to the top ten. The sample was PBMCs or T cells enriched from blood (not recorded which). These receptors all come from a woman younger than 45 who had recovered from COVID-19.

CDR3 coding DNA: TGTGCCAGCAGTCCCCATACGGGGAGGGTGCCTGAAGCTTTCTTT. Residues: CASSPHTGRVPEAFF. The rearrangement joins TRBV6-2 or TRBV6-3 to TRBJ1-1; D is unclear. This CDR3 has 15 amino acids. Germline-derived CDR1 and CDR2 are MNHEY and SVGEGT. V lost 5 bases and J lost 6, with 19 bases in between.

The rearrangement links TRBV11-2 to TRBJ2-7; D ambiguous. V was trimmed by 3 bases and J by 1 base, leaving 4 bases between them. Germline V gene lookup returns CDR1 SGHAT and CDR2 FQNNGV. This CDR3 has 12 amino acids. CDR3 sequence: CASSFSSYEQYF. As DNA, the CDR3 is TGTGCCAGCAGCTTCAGTTCCTACGAGCAGTACTTC. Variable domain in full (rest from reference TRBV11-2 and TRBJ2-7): EAGVAQSPRYKIIEKRQSVAFWCNPISGHATLYWYQQILGQGPKLLIQFQNNGVVDDSQLPKDRFSAERLKGVDSTLKIQPAKLEDSAVYLCASSFSSYEQYFGPGTRLTVT.

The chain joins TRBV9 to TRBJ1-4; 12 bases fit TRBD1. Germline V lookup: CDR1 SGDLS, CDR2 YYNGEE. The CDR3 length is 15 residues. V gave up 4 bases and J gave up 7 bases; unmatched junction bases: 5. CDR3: CASSSGQGAREKLFF. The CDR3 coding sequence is TGTGCCAGCAGCTCGGGACAGGGGGCGCGTGAAAAACTGTTTTTT.

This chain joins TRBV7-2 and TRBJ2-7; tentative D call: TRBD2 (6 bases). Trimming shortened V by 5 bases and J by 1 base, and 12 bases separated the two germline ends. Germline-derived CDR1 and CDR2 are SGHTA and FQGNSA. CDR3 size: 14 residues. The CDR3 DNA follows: TGTGCCAGCAGCCCCTGGGGAGGATCCTACGAGCAGTACTTC. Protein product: CASSPWGGSYEQYF.

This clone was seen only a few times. The DNA for the CDR3 is TGTGCCACCAGTGACCGGGACAATGAAGCTTTCTTT. This codes for CATSDRDNEAFF. V is TRBV24-1 and J is TRBJ1-1, with a possible D match to TRBD1 (6 bases). The CDR3 has 12 amino acids. The germline gives CDR1 KGHDR, CDR2 SFDVKD. Deletions cut 4 bases from V and 7 bases from J, with 9 bases between.

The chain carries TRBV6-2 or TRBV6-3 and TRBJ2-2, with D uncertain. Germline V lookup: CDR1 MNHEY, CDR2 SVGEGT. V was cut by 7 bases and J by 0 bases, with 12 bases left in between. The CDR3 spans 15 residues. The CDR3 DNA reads TGTGCCAGCACCCCGAGGCTAACGAACACCGGGGAGCTGTTTTTT. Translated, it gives CASTPRLTNTGELFF.

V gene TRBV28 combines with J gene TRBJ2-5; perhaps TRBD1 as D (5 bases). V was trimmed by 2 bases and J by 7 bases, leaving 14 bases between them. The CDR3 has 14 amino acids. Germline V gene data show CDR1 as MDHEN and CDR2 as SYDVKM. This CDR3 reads CASSLPLGRGTQYF. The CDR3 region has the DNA TGTGCCAGCAGTTTACCGCTGGGTAGGGGGACCCAGTACTTC. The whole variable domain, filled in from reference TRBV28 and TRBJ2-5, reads DVKVTQSSRYLVKRTGEKVFLECVQDMDHENMFWYRQDPGLGLRLIYFSYDVKMKEKGDIPEGYSVSREKKERFSLILESASTNQTSMYLCASSLPLGRGTQYFGPGTRLLVL.

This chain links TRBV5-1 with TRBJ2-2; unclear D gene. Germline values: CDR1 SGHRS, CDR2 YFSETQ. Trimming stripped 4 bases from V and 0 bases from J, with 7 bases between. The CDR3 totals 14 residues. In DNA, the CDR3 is TGCGCCAGCAGCATAACACCGAACACCGGGGAGCTGTTTTTT. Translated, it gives CASSITPNTGELFF.

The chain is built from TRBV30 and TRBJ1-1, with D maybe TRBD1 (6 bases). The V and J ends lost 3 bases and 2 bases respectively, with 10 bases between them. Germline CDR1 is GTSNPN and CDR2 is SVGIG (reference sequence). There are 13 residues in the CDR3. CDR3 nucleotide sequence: TGTGCCTGGAGAGGGGGGGGAAACACTGAAGCTTTCTTT. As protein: CAWRGGGNTEAFF.

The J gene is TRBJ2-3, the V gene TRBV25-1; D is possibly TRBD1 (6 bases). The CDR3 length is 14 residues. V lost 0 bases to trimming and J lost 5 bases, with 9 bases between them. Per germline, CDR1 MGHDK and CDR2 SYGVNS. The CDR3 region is CASSEYNRVDTQYF. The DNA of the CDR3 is TGTGCCAGCAGTGAATATAACAGGGTAGATACGCAGTATTTT. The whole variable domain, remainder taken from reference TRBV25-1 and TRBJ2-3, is EADIYQTPRYLVIGTGKKITLECSQTMGHDKMYWYQQDPGMELHLIHYSYGVNSTEKGDLSSESTVSRIRTEHFPLTLESARPSHTSQYLCASSEYNRVDTQYFGPGTRLTVL.